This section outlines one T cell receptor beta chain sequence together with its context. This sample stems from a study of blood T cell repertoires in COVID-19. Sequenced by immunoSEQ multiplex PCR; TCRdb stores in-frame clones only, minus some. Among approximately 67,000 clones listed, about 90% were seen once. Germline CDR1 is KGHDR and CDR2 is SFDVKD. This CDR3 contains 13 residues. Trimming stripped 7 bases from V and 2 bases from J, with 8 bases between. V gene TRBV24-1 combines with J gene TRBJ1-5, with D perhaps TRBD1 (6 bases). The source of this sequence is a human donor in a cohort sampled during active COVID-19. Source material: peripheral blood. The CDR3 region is CATSPGGNQPQHF. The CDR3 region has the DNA TGTGCCACCAGCCCAGGGGGCAATCAGCCCCAGCATTTT.